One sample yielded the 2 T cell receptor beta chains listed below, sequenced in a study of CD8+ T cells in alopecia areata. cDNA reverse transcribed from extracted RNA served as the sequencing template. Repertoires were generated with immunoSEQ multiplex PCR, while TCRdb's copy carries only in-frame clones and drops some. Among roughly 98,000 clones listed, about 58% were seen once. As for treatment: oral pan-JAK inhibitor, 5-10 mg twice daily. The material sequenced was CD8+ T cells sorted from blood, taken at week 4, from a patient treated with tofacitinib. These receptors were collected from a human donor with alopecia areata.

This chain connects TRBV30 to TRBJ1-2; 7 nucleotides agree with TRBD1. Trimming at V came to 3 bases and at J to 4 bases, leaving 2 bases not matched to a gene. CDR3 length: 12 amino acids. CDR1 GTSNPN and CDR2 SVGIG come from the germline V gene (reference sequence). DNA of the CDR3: TGTGCCTGGAGGGGGACAGTCTATGGCTACACCTTC. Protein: CAWRGTVYGYTF.

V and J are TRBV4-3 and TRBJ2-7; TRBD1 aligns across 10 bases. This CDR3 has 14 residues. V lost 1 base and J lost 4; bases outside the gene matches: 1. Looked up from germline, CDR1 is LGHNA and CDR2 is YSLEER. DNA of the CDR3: TGCGCCAGCAGCCAAGGGGGACAGGGGTACGAGCAGTACTTC. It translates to CASSQGGQGYEQYF.